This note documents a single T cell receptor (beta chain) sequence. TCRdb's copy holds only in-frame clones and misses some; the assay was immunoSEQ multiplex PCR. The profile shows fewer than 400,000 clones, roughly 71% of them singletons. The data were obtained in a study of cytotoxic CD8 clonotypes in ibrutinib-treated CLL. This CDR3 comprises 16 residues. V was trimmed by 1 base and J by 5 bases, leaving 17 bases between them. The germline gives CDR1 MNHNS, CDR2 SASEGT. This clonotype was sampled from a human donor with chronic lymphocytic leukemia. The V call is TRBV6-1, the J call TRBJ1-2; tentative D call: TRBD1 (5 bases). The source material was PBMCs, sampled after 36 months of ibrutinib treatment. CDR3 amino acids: CASSEGAVWGIYGYTF. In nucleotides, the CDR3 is TGTGCCAGCAGTGAAGGGGCCGTTTGGGGGATATATGGCTACACCTTC.